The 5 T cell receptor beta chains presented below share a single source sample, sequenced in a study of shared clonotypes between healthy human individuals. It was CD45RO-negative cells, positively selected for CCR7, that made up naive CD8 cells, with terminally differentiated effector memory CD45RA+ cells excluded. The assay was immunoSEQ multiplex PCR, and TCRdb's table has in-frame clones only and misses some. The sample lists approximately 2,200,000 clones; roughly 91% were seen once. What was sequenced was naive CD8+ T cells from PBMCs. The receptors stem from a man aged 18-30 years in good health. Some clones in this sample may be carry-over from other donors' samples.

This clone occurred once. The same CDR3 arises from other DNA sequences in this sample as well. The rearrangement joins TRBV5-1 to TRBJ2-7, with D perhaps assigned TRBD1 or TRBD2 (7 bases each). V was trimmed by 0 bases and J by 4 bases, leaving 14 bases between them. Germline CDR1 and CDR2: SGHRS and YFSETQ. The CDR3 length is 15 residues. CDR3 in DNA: TGCGCCAGCAGCTTGGAGGCAGGGGGACTATACGAGCAGTACTTC. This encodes CASSLEAGGLYEQYF.

As DNA, the CDR3 is TGCGCCAGCAGCCAAGATAGGGGAGCTAGCCTCCACGAGCAGTACTTC. Amino acids: CASSQDRGASLHEQYF. The V call is TRBV4-3, the J call TRBJ2-7; D could derive from TRBD1 or TRBD2 (5 bases each). The length of the CDR3 is 16 residues. The V gene lost 0 bases and the J gene lost 5 bases, with 17 bases spanning the gap. In germline, CDR1 is LGHNA, CDR2 YSLEER.

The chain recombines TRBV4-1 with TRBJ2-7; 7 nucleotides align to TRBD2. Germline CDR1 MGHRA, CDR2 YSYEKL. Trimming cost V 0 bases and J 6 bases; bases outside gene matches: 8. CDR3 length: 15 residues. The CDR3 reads CASSQDGLGEGEQYF. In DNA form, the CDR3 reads TGCGCCAGCAGCCAAGATGGTCTCGGGGAGGGCGAGCAGTACTTC.

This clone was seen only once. The CDR3 loop reads CAGRGWDSDTQYF. In nucleotides, the CDR3 is TGTGCCGGAAGAGGGTGGGACTCAGATACGCAGTATTTT. The gene calls are TRBV28 and TRBJ2-3, with a weak D call TRBD2 (6 bases). Trimming took off 11 bases at V and 4 bases at J, with 16 bases between the two ends. CDR1 is MDHEN, CDR2 SYDVKM, per germline. This CDR3 is 13 amino acids long.

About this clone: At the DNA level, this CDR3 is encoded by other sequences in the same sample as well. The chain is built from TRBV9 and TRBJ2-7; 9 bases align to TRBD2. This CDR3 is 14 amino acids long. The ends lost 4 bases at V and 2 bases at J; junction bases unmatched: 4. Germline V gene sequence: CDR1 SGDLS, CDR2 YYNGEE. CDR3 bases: TGTGCCAGCAGCCCCGGGACTAGCACCTACGAGCAGTACTTC. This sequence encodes CASSPGTSTYEQYF.